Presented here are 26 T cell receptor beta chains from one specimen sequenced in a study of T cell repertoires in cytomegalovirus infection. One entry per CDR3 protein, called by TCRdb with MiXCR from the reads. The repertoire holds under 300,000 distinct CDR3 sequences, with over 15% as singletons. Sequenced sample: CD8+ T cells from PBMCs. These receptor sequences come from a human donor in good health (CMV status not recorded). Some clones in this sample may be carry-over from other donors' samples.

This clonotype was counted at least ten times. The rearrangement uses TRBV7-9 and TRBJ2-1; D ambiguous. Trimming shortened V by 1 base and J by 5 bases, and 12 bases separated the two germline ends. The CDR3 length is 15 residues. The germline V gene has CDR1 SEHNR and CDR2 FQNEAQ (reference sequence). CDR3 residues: CASSLGVTPHNEQFF. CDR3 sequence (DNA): TGTGCCAGCAGCTTAGGGGTTACTCCCCACAATGAGCAGTTCTTC.

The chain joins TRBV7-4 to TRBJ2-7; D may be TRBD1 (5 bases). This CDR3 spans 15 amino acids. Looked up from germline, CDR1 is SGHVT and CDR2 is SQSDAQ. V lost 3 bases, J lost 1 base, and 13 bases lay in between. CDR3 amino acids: CASSLGLVQSYEQYF. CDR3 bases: TGTGCCAGCAGCTTGGGGCTTGTTCAGTCCTACGAGCAGTACTTC.

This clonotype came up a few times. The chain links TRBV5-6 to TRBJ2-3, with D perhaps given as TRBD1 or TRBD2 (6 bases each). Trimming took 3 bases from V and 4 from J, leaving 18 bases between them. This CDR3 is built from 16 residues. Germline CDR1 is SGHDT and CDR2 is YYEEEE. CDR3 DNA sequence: TGTGCCAGCAGCTATTCTGGGGGGCGCGGCTCAGATACGCAGTATTTT. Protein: CASSYSGGRGSDTQYF.

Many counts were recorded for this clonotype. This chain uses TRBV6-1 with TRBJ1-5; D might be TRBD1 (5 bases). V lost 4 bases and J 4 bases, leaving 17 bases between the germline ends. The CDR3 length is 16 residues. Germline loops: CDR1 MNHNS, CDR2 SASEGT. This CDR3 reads CASSGRGARGNQPQHF. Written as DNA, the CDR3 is TGTGCCAGCAGTGGACGTGGGGCCCGAGGGAATCAGCCCCAGCATTTT.

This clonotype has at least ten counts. Here the CDR3 DNA reads TGTGCCAGCAGTTCCCCAATTGACAGCCATGTTACAGATACGCAGTATTTT. Its protein product is CASSSPIDSHVTDTQYF. The genes are TRBV27 and TRBJ2-3, with D possibly TRBD1 on 5 matching bases. CDR1 MNHEY and CDR2 SMNVEV come from the germline V gene (reference sequence). The CDR3 runs 17 residues. Between the trimmed V and J ends, which lost 4 bases and 3 bases, there was a span of 20 bases.

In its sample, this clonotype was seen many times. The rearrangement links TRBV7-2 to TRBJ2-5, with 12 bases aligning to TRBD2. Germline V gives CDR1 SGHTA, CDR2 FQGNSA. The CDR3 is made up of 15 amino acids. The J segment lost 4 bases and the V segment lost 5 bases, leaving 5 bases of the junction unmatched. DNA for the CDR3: TGTGCCAGCAGCCAGGGACTAGCGGGTAGAGAGACCCAGTACTTC. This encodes CASSQGLAGRETQYF.

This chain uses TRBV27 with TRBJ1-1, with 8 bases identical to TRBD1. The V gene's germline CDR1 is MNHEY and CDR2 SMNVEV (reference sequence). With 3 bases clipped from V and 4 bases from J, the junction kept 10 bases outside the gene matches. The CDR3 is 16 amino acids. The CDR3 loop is CASSFGTGFVGTEAFF. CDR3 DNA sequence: TGTGCCAGCAGTTTCGGGACAGGTTTTGTAGGCACTGAAGCTTTCTTT.

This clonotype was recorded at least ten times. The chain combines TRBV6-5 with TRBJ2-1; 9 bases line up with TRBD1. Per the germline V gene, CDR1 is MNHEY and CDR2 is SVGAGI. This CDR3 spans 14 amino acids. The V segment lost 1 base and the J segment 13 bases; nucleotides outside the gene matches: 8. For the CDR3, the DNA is TGTGCCAGCAGTTACTATCCGGGACAGGGCAGTCAGTTCTTC. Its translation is CASSYYPGQGSQFF.

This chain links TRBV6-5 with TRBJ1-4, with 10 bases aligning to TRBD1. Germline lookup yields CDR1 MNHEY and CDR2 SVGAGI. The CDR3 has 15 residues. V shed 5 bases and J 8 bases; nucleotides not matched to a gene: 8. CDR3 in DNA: TGTGCCAGCAGTCGGGGGACAGGGGTGGCGGAAAAACTGTTTTTT. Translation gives CASSRGTGVAEKLFF.

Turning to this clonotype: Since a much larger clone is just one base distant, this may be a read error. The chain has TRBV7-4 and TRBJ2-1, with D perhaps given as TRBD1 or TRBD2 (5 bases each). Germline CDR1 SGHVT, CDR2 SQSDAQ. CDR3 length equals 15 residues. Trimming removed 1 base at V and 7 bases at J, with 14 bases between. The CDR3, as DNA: TGTGCCAGCAGCTTAGTTGCCGGGGACCAAAATGAGCAGTTCTTC. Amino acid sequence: CASSLVAGDQNEQFF.

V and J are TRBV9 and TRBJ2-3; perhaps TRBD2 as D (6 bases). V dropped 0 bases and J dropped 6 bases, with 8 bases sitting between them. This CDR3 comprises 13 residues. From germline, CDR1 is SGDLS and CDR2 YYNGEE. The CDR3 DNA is TGTGCCAGCAGCGTAGAGGAGGGGGATACGCAGTATTTT. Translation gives CASSVEEGDTQYF. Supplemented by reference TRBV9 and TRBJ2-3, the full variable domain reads DSGVTQTPKHLITATGQRVTLRCSPRSGDLSVYWYQQSLDQGLQFLIQYYNGEERAKGNILERFSAQQFPDLHSELNLSSLELGDSALYFCASSVEEGDTQYFGPGTRLTVL.

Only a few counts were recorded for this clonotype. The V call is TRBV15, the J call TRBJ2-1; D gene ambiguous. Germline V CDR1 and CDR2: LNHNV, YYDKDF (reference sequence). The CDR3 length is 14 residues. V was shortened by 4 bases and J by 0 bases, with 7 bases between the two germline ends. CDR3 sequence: CATSTRFSYNEQFF. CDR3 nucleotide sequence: TGTGCCACCAGCACCCGATTCTCCTACAATGAGCAGTTCTTC. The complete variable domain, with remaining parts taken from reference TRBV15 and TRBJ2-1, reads DAMVIQNPRYQVTQFGKPVTLSCSQTLNHNVMYWYQQKSSQAPKLLFHYYDKDFNNEADTPDNFQSRRPNTSFCFLDIRSPGLGDTAMYLCATSTRFSYNEQFFGPGTRLTVL.

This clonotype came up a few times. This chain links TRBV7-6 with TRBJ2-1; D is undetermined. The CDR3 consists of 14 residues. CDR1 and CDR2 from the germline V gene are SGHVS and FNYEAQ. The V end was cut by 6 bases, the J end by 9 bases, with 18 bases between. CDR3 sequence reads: CASSLTAALTEQFF. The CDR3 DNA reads TGTGCCAGCAGTTTAACTGCGGCTCTCACTGAGCAGTTCTTC.

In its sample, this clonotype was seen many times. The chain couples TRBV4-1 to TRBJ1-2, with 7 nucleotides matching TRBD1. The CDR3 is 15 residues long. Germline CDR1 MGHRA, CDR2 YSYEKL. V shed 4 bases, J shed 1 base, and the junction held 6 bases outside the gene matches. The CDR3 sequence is CASSPGQNSNYGYTF. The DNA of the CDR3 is TGCGCCAGCAGCCCGGGACAGAACAGTAACTATGGCTACACCTTC.

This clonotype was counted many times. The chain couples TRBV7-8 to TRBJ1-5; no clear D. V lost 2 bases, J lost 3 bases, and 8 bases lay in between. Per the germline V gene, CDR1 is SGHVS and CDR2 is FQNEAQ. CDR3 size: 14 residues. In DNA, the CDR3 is TGTGCCAGCAGCTTAAGCCCTTACAATCAGCCCCAGCATTTT. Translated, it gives CASSLSPYNQPQHF.

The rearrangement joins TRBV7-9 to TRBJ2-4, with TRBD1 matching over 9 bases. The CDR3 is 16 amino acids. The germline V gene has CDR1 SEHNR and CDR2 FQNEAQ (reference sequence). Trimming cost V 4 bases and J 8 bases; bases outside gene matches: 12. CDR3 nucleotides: TGTGCCAGCAGCTCCCCACTACAGGGGGCTGAGGACATTCAGTACTTC. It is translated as CASSSPLQGAEDIQYF.

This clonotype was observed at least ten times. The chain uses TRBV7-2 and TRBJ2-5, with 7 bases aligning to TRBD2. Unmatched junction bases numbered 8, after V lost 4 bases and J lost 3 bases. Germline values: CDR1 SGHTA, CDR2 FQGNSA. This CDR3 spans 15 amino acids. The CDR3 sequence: CASSSEAGSKETQYF. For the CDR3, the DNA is TGTGCCAGCAGCTCAGAAGCGGGATCAAAAGAGACCCAGTACTTC.

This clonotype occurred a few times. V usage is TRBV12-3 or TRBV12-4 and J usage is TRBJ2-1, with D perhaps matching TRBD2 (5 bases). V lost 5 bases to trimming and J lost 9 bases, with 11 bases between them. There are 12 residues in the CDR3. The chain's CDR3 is CASSGGYREQFF. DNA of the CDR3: TGTGCCAGCAGTGGAGGATATCGTGAGCAGTTCTTC.

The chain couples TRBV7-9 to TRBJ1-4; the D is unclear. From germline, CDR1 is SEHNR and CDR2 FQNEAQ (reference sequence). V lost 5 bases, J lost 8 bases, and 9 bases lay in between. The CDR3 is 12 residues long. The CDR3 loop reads CASSRTVEKLFF. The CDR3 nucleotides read TGTGCCAGCAGCCGGACTGTCGAAAAACTGTTTTTT.

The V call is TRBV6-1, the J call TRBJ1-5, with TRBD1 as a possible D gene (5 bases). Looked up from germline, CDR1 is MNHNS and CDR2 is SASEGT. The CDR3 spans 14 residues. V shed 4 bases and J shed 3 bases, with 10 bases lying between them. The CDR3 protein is CASSVRGDNQPQHF. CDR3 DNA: TGTGCCAGCAGTGTACGGGGGGACAATCAGCCCCAGCATTTT.

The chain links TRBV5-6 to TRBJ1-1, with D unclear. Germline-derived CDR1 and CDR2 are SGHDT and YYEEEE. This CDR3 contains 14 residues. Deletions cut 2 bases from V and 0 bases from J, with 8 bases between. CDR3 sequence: CASSFPLMNTEAFF. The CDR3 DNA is TGTGCCAGCAGCTTTCCCCTTATGAACACTGAAGCTTTCTTT.

The CDR3 here is CATSRDLRLNTEAFF. CDR3 in DNA: TGTGCCACCAGCAGAGATCTCCGTCTGAACACTGAAGCTTTCTTT. This chain links TRBV15 with TRBJ1-1, with D unresolved. V was shortened by 0 bases and J by 0 bases, with 8 bases between the two germline ends. The CDR3 runs to 15 residues. Germline CDR1 reads LNHNV; CDR2 reads YYDKDF (reference sequence).

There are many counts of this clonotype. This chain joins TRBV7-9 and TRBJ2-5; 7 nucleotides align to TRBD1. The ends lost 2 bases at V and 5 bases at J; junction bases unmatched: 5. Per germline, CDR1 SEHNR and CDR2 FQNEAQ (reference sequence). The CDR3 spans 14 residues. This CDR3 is CASSLPRQGETQYF. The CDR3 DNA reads TGTGCCAGCAGCTTACCCCGACAGGGTGAGACCCAGTACTTC.

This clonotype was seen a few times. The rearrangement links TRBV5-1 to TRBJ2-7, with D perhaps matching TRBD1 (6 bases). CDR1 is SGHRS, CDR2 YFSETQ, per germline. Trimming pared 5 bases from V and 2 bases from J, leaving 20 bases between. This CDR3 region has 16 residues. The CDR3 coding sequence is TGCGCCAGCAGGCCTCAACAGGGCTCCTCTCCCTACGAGCAGTACTTC. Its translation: CASRPQQGSSPYEQYF. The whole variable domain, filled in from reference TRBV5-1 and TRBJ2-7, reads KAGVTQTPRYLIKTRGQQVTLSCSPISGHRSVSWYQQTPGQGLQFLFEYFSETQRNKGNFPGRFSGRQFSNSRSEMNVSTLELGDSALYLCASRPQQGSSPYEQYFGPGTRLTVT.

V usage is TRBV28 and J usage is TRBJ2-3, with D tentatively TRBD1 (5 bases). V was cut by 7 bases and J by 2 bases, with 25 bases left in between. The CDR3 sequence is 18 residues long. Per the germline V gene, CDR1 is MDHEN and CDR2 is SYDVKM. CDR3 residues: CASNLPTKNQGPTDTQYF. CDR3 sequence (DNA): TGTGCCAGCAACCTTCCCACTAAGAACCAGGGCCCCACAGATACGCAGTATTTT.

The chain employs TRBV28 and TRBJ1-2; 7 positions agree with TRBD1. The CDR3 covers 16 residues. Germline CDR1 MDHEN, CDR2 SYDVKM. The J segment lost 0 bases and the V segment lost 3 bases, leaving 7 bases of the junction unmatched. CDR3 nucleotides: TGTGCCAGCAGTTTGCCCAGGGACAGTACTAACTATGGCTACACCTTC. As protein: CASSLPRDSTNYGYTF.